Following are 23 T cell receptor beta chains from one sample sequenced in a study of response to subunit inactivated influenza vaccine. Via MiXCR, TCRdb re-called the RT-PCR reads, giving one row per CDR3 protein. The table includes 150,000 to 200,000 distinct CDR3 sequences, around 12% detected once. These same data were also listed under a study on T cells expressing NK-cell markers. That work adds: It was by 5'RACE template switching with UMIs that TCR beta cDNA was made.

Sequenced material: CD8+ T cells sorted from PBMCs, taken 12 days after vaccination. The receptor source for this set is a man aged 50-60 years who received an inactivated influenza vaccine.

This clonotype was recorded a few times. V is TRBV7-2 and J is TRBJ2-7; D tentatively reads TRBD1 or TRBD2 (5 bases each). V was cut by 3 bases and J by 3 bases, with 15 bases left in between. This CDR3 has 15 residues. CDR1 is SGHTA, CDR2 FQGNSA, per germline. The CDR3 region has the DNA TGTGCCAGCAGCTTCGAGGGGCACCCCATCTACGAGCAGTACTTC. It encodes CASSFEGHPIYEQYF.

This clonotype was counted only a few times. V is TRBV28 and J is TRBJ2-7; the match to TRBD2 covers 11 bases. V lost 4 bases to trimming and J lost 9 bases; unmatched junction nucleotides: 20. The CDR3 is 18 residues long. From germline, CDR1 is MDHEN and CDR2 SYDVKM. DNA for the CDR3: TGTGCCAGCAGTTCTTGGACTAGCGGGCATGGGACTTACGAGTCGCAGTACTTC. The encoded protein is CASSSWTSGHGTYESQYF.

This clonotype came up many times. This sequence joins TRBV6-5 and TRBJ2-3, with 7 bases identical to TRBD2. J lost 7 bases, V lost 0 bases, and 7 bases had no gene match. Germline CDR1 MNHEY, CDR2 SVGAGI. CDR3 length: 15 amino acids. The CDR3 loop is CASSYSGGGEHTQYF. CDR3 sequence (DNA): TGTGCCAGCAGTTACTCTGGCGGGGGAGAACATACGCAGTATTTT.

Ten or more counts support this clonotype. The chain has TRBV29-1 and TRBJ2-2; 8 bases map to TRBD1. The CDR3 loop spans 13 amino acids. Germline V gives CDR1 SQVTM, CDR2 ANQGSEA. The V gene end was trimmed by 6 bases and the J gene end by 2 bases; junction bases not matched to a gene: 2. The CDR3 coding sequence is TGCAGCGTCGGACAGGGCAACACCGGGGAGCTGTTTTTT. Translating gives CSVGQGNTGELFF.

This clonotype showed up just a few times. The chain links TRBV6-5 to TRBJ2-7, with D possibly TRBD1 on 6 matching bases. Trimming took 0 bases from V and 3 from J, leaving 12 bases between them. Germline V CDR1 and CDR2: MNHEY, SVGAGI. There are 15 residues in the CDR3. CDR3 bases: TGTGCCAGCAGTTACTCACCGACAGGATTCTACGAGCAGTACTTC. Amino acids: CASSYSPTGFYEQYF.

This clonotype was seen at least ten times. The rearrangement uses TRBV7-8 and TRBJ2-1; D remains ambiguous. Germline V gives CDR1 SGHVS, CDR2 FQNEAQ. The CDR3 runs 15 residues. V was shortened by 5 bases and J by 0 bases, with 11 bases between the two germline ends. CDR3 sequence (DNA): TGTGCCAGCAGCCCTGATACACGCTCCTACAATGAGCAGTTCTTC. Translating gives CASSPDTRSYNEQFF.

The chain carries TRBV20-1 and TRBJ1-5; no firm D call. The germline V gene has CDR1 DFQATT and CDR2 SNEGSKA (reference sequence). Deletions cut 2 bases from V and 1 base from J, with 12 bases between. The CDR3 consists of 15 residues. The CDR3 spells CSARSQDRSNQPQHF. The CDR3 bases are TGCAGTGCTAGATCTCAGGACCGCAGCAATCAGCCCCAGCATTTT.

DNA of the CDR3: TGTGCCAGCAGTTTCCCGTCAAGACTAGCGGGAGTCAGGTACAATGAGCAGTTCTTC. This gives the protein CASSFPSRLAGVRYNEQFF. The V call is TRBV28, the J call TRBJ2-1, with TRBD2 matching 12 bases. The J segment lost 4 bases and the V segment lost 3 bases, leaving 13 bases of the junction unmatched. This CDR3 spans 19 amino acids. Germline lookup yields CDR1 MDHEN and CDR2 SYDVKM.

This clonotype was counted many times. The gene calls are TRBV11-1 and TRBJ2-1; D is ambiguous. The CDR3 covers 17 residues. With 1 base removed from V and 6 bases from J, the gap between germline ends came to 19 bases. The V gene's germline CDR1 is SGHAT and CDR2 FQDESV (reference sequence). The CDR3 bases are TGTGCCAGCAGCTTAGTCGTATCGGAGATGTCTCGCAATGAGCAGTTCTTC. Its translation: CASSLVVSEMSRNEQFF.

The genes are TRBV7-2 and TRBJ1-1; TRBD1 is a possible D gene (6 bases). The germline V and J ends were trimmed by 7 bases and 5 bases, with 11 bases remaining between them. CDR3 size: 12 residues. Germline V gene data show CDR1 as SGHTA and CDR2 as FQGNSA. CDR3 residues: CASNLGGTEAFF. CDR3 coding DNA: TGTGCCAGCAACCTAGGGGGAACTGAAGCTTTCTTT.

J is TRBJ2-1 and V is TRBV27; 10 bases match TRBD2. V lost 7 bases, J lost 0 bases, and 3 bases stayed unmatched. The CDR3 is made up of 15 amino acids. Germline-derived CDR1 and CDR2 are MNHEY and SMNVEV (reference sequence). The CDR3: CASNPSGSSYNEQFF. CDR3 DNA sequence: TGTGCCAGCAATCCTAGCGGGAGCTCCTACAATGAGCAGTTCTTC.

This clonotype was seen a few times. The chain is built from TRBV20-1 and TRBJ2-7; TRBD1 or TRBD2 may be the D gene (5 bases each). Germline V gives CDR1 DFQATT, CDR2 SNEGSKA (reference sequence). Trimming took off 0 bases at V and 4 bases at J, with 16 bases between the two ends. This CDR3 spans 15 amino acids. DNA of the CDR3: TGCAGTGCTAGAGATTTAACCGGGACCATTTACGAGCAGTACTTC. Translating it yields CSARDLTGTIYEQYF.

The V call is TRBV7-9, the J call TRBJ2-1; 7 bases are a match to TRBD2. This CDR3 contains 16 residues. Germline V gives CDR1 SEHNR, CDR2 FQNEAQ (reference sequence). Trimming at V came to 1 base and at J to 5 bases, leaving 8 bases not matched to a gene. The DNA for the CDR3 is TGTGCCAGCAGCTTAGTTGGGAGCGGGATCAACAATGAGCAGTTCTTC. This sequence encodes CASSLVGSGINNEQFF.

Relative to its sample, this clonotype is medium-sized. This chain connects TRBV15 to TRBJ2-1; D tentatively reads TRBD1 or TRBD2 (5 bases each). CDR1 and CDR2 from the germline V gene are LNHNV and YYDKDF (reference sequence). V lost 2 bases and J lost 10, with 12 bases in between. The CDR3 length is 13 residues. The CDR3 DNA follows: TGTGCCACCAGCAGAAAGAGGGACGTGGAGCAGTTCTTC. As protein: CATSRKRDVEQFF.

The chain links TRBV7-8 to TRBJ2-3; D is possibly TRBD2 (6 bases). CDR3 length equals 17 residues. The germline gives CDR1 SGHVS, CDR2 FQNEAQ. V was pared by 4 bases and J by 0 bases, with 17 bases between. This CDR3 reads CASSSFAAGASTDTQYF. In DNA form, the CDR3 reads TGTGCCAGCAGCTCGTTCGCAGCGGGCGCAAGCACAGATACGCAGTATTTT.

The count of this clonotype is one. The chain joins TRBV7-2 to TRBJ2-1, with 8 nucleotides matching TRBD2. The CDR3 has 15 amino acids. Trimming took 5 bases from V and 2 from J; bases not matched to a gene: 5. Germline values: CDR1 SGHTA, CDR2 FQGNSA. The CDR3 nucleotides read TGTGCCAGCAGCAAGCGGGAGATCCCCTACAATGAGCAGTTCTTC. This translates into CASSKREIPYNEQFF.

By share, this clonotype counts as medium-sized. The CDR3 is CSASPLTSGTVYEQYF. The CDR3 region has the DNA TGCAGTGCTAGTCCCCTTACTAGCGGGACCGTCTACGAGCAGTACTTC. The chain uses TRBV20-1 and TRBJ2-7, with 10 bases identical to TRBD2. V lost 3 bases to trimming and J lost 3 bases; unmatched junction nucleotides: 11. This CDR3 region has 16 residues. CDR1 is DFQATT, CDR2 SNEGSKA, per germline (reference sequence).

This clonotype appeared a few times. The chain links TRBV20-1 to TRBJ2-1; no reliable D call. CDR3 length equals 15 residues. The ends were cut back, 0 bases at V and 0 bases at J, with 9 bases in the middle. Germline V gene sequence: CDR1 DFQATT, CDR2 SNEGSKA (reference sequence). The CDR3 region is CSARDHRSSYNEQFF. The DNA of the CDR3 is TGCAGTGCTAGAGACCACCGGAGCTCCTACAATGAGCAGTTCTTC.

The genes are TRBV11-2 and TRBJ1-2; 10 nucleotides align to TRBD1. V lost 2 bases and J lost 7; bases outside the gene matches: 7. The CDR3 extends over 15 amino acids. The V gene's germline CDR1 is SGHAT and CDR2 FQNNGV. CDR3 amino acids: CASSLTGTGEGGYTF. CDR3 in DNA: TGTGCCAGCAGCTTAACTGGGACAGGGGAAGGTGGCTACACCTTC.

About this clonotype itself: A clone one base away is much larger, so this may be a read error. The V and J genes are TRBV29-1 and TRBJ2-5; tentative D call: TRBD1 (5 bases). V was cut by 3 bases and J by 5 bases, with 10 bases left in between. The CDR3 loop spans 12 amino acids. The germline V gene encodes CDR1 SQVTM and CDR2 ANQGSEA. CDR3 in DNA: TGCAGCGTTGAGGTGGGGCAGGAGACCCAGTACTTC. Encoded protein: CSVEVGQETQYF.

This clonotype came up many times. V gene TRBV15 combines with J gene TRBJ2-1, with TRBD1 matching 8 bases. This CDR3 is 12 amino acids long. V was pared by 4 bases and J by 9 bases, with 2 bases of the junction left unmatched. Germline CDR1 and CDR2: LNHNV and YYDKDF (reference sequence). CDR3 in DNA: TGTGCCACCAGCACCGGACAGGGTGAGCAGTTCTTC. This codes for CATSTGQGEQFF.

The chain combines TRBV28 with TRBJ1-4; 8 bases line up with TRBD1. Germline CDR1 is MDHEN and CDR2 is SYDVKM. V was pared by 1 base and J by 11 bases, with 12 bases of the junction left unmatched. The CDR3 length is 16 residues. CDR3: CASSLYPRQGARKLFF. The CDR3 nucleotides are TGTGCCAGCAGTTTATACCCGCGCCAGGGGGCGCGGAAACTGTTTTTT.

This rearrangement joins TRBV11-2 to TRBJ2-7; D might be TRBD2 (5 bases). The germline V gene has CDR1 SGHAT and CDR2 FQNNGV. CDR3 length equals 13 residues. V lost 0 bases to trimming and J lost 12 bases, with 15 bases between them. Written as DNA, the CDR3 is TGTGCCAGCAGCTTAGATATGGCAGGCCGGGGGTACTTC. It translates to CASSLDMAGRGYF.